The clone carrying this TCR beta chain showed up just a few times. What it binds is unknown. This sample was included in a study of human T cells and chemical hapten exposure. For the study at large: TCR yields per sample varied mostly from small pooled library volume differences. Whole-study results and caveats: Sensitization with DPC brought no change to TCRs above 1 in 1000 in frequency.

Time point described: healthy volunteer bleed at 2 weeks. The template was total RNA from unfractionated whole blood. TCRdb re-analysed the RACE reads in MiXCR, keeping a single row per CDR3 protein. Seen here are roughly 120,000 distinct CDR3 sequences, 8.5% to 9.5% observed once, and the top ten hold 1.5% to 2%. Trimming took 4 bases from V and 2 from J; bases not matched to a gene: 2. The germline gives CDR1 MNHNS, CDR2 SASEGT. The CDR3 extends over 15 amino acids. The clonotype originates from a male donor in good health. Some clones in this sample may be carry-over from other donors' samples. J is TRBJ2-2 and V is TRBV6-1; 9 bases are a match to TRBD1. The specimen sequenced was whole blood. DNA of the CDR3: TGTGCCAGCAGTGGGACAGGGGACAACACCGGGGAGCTGTTTTTT. Its protein is CASSGTGDNTGELFF.